This T cell receptor (beta chain) was sequenced in a study of T cells in tumors after PD-1 blockade (dated by TCRdb to between 2019 and 2020). For context, the study as a whole: Patients with prior checkpoint blockade, systemic immunosuppressant use, or recent radiotherapy or other anti-cancer therapy within 4 weeks were excluded. RECIST version 1.1 was used to evaluate clinical response. On average, peripheral blood samples yielded some 40,000 unique clonotypes and 90,000 to 140,000 TCR templates (range roughly 24,000-290,000). To compare blood and tumor clonotypes, bulk TCR sequencing was performed on nine to ten peripheral blood samples from about five patients. Paired single-cell RNA and TCR sequencing was done in the study on site-matched tumors from patients with BCC or SCC, both before and after anti-PD-1 therapy. Some patients also continued taking vismodegib 150 mg daily during anti-PD-1 treatment. Pembrolizumab 200 mg every 3 weeks or cemiplimab 350 mg every 2 weeks was administered to patients.

For bulk TCRbeta sequencing, genomic DNA was extracted from tumor biopsies or peripheral blood, and input amounts ranged from 616 ng to 6,004 ng. Every patient had histologically proven advanced or metastatic basal or squamous cell carcinoma and was a poor candidate for surgical resection. The basal cell carcinoma cohort was made up of approximately twelve patients, and bulk tumor TCR sequencing was performed for 8 or 9 of these patients. Broad study findings and their caveats: Where the novel T cell clones came from was not determined, and possible sources could include lymphoid organs or rare unexpanded clones inside the tumor or in the tumor periphery. About two fifths of TCR clonotypes from the tumor were detected in blood, and certain novel exhausted tumor clones were present in blood collected before treatment, which suggests recruitment from the periphery.

Comment on this clone: Its antigen specificity is not known. Within one base of it there is no much larger clone, and no base qualities were kept.

The immunoSEQ platform was used to carry out deep TCRbeta sequencing. The study's own analysis went as follows. For further analysis, only productive rearrangements were exported from the immunoSEQ Analyzer. T cell phenotypes were assigned to bulk TCRbeta clonotypes by matching the clonotypes to single-cell RNA+TCR-seq clones that had the same TCRbeta sequence. Clone enrichment in tumor was calculated as tumor frequency divided by PBMC frequency from bulk TCR sequencing. GLIPH was used to group TCRs into specificity groups, clusters of distinct TCRs likely recognizing common antigens via shared CDR3 motifs. TCRdb's version of the immuneACCESS table is confined to in-frame rearrangements and falls short of the full clone set. An unresolved V gene accounts for under half of the shortfall where checked; the remainder is of unknown origin. From that table come the V and J calls and clone size; the DNA was used to work out D and trimming. This sample is represented by about 20,000 clones; roughly 80% of them were singletons. The ten largest clones take up about 25% of the sample.

The receptor comes from a human donor with advanced basal cell or squamous cell carcinoma (not recorded which). Material: PBMCs, obtained after anti-PD-1 therapy.

CDR3 region: CASTSGPNTEAFF. The DNA is as follows: TGTGCCAGCACATCGGGCCCGAACACTGAAGCTTTCTTT. The chain links TRBV6-5 with TRBJ1-1; the D gene identity is not certain. CDR1 and CDR2, looked up from the germline V gene, are MNHEY and SVGAGI. Including the terminal cysteine and phenylalanine, the CDR3 comprises 13 residues. Here the CDR3 DNA is all that survives: 39 bases in frame from base 1. V is reduced by 7 bases and J by 1 base, leaving a spacing of 10 bases between them.